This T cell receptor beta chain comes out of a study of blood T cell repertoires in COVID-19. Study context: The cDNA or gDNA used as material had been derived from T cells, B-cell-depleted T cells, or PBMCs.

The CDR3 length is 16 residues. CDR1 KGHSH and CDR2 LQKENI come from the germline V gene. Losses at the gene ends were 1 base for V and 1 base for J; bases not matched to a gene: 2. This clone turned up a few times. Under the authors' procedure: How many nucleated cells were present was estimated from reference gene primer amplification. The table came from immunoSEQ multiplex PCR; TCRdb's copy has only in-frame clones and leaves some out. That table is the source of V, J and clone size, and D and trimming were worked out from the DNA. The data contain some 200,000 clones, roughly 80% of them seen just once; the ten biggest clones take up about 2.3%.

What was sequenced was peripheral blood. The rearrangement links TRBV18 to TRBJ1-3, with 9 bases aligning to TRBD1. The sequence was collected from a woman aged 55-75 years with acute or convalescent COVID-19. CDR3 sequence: CASSPLGQGSGNTIYF. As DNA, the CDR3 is TGTGCCAGCTCACCACTAGGACAGGGGTCTGGAAACACCATATATTTT.